These 14 T cell receptor beta chains were all obtained from the same sample, sequenced in a study of cytomegalovirus exposure and HLA in healthy donors. Method: immunoSEQ multiplex PCR; TCRdb's copy keeps in-frame clones and lacks some. The table shows about 150,000 clones, with about nine tenths occurring only once. The sample taken for sequencing was PBMCs. Source of these receptors: a man aged 18 to 29 in good health and CMV-seropositive.

The table lists this clone with a count of one. The rearrangement links TRBV4-2 to TRBJ1-2; 8 bases align to TRBD1. CDR1 LGHNA and CDR2 YNFKEQ come from the germline V gene. The V and J ends lost 0 bases and 7 bases, in that order; junction bases with no gene match: 10. The CDR3 is made up of 16 amino acids. The CDR3, as DNA: TGTGCCAGCAGCCAAGAACGGACAGGGTTAAGTTCTGGCTACACCTTC. Amino acids: CASSQERTGLSSGYTF.

This sequence joins TRBV19 and TRBJ2-7; possible D gene TRBD1, 7 bases. The CDR3 consists of 15 residues. The germline CDR1 and CDR2 sequences are LNHDA and SQIVND (reference sequence). Trimming removed 3 bases at V and 1 base at J, with 13 bases between. The CDR3 sequence: CASSIGGGESYEQYF. CDR3 in DNA: TGTGCCAGTAGTATTGGAGGGGGCGAATCCTACGAGCAGTACTTC.

The rearrangement links TRBV4-1 to TRBJ2-1, with 9 bases aligning to TRBD1. The CDR3 spans 15 residues. Germline V gives CDR1 MGHRA, CDR2 YSYEKL. V was clipped by 10 bases and J by 7 bases; unmatched bases: 14. This chain's CDR3 is CATSTWTGTGNEQFF. CDR3 sequence (DNA): TGCGCCACCTCTACTTGGACCGGGACAGGGAATGAGCAGTTCTTC.

This sequence joins TRBV6-5 and TRBJ1-2, with D tentatively TRBD1 (6 bases). Germline CDR1 reads MNHEY; CDR2 reads SVGAGI. This CDR3 region has 14 residues. With 3 bases removed from V and 5 bases from J, the gap between germline ends came to 13 bases. For the CDR3, the DNA is TGTGCCAGCAGTTATGGTGGACAGCTATATGGCTACACCTTC. The encoded protein is CASSYGGQLYGYTF.

The chain carries TRBV25-1 and TRBJ1-1, with D perhaps matching TRBD1 (5 bases). V lost 2 bases to trimming and J lost 1 base, with 14 bases between them. This CDR3 is 16 amino acids long. Germline CDR1 reads MGHDK; CDR2 reads SYGVNS. CDR3 nucleotide sequence: TGTGCCAGCAGTGAAGGAAAGGGGTTTCAGAACACTGAAGCTTTCTTT. Protein: CASSEGKGFQNTEAFF.

This chain links TRBV10-3 with TRBJ1-4, with D tentatively TRBD1 (6 bases). Germline CDR1 reads ENHRY; CDR2 reads SYGVKD. The length of the CDR3 is 14 residues. V lost 6 bases, J lost 1 base, and 9 bases lay in between. The CDR3 region has the DNA TGTGCCATCAGCCCACAGGGAACTAATGAAAAACTGTTTTTT. The encoded protein is CAISPQGTNEKLFF.

The chain combines TRBV7-9 with TRBJ2-3; TRBD2 matches 8 bases. This CDR3 has 17 amino acids. Germline CDR1 SEHNR, CDR2 FQNEAQ (reference sequence). J gave up 6 bases and V 0 bases, and 11 bases lay outside the gene matches. The CDR3 loop reads CASSLAGLGHSVDTQYF. DNA for the CDR3: TGTGCCAGCAGCTTAGCGGGACTAGGGCATAGTGTGGATACGCAGTATTTT.

The gene calls are TRBV5-7 and TRBJ1-1; TRBD1 is a possible D gene (6 bases). TRBV5-7 is an ORF, with its function uncertain. Trimming took 4 bases from V and 12 from J, leaving 13 bases between them. The CDR3 consists of 11 residues. The CDR3 DNA sequence: TGTGCCAGCAGCGTGGGACAAGTTCCTTTCTTT. Translation gives CASSVGQVPFF.

This chain uses TRBV19 with TRBJ2-1; the D is unclear. V lost 3 bases and J 4 bases, leaving 10 bases between the germline ends. The germline V gene has CDR1 LNHDA and CDR2 SQIVND (reference sequence). There are 14 residues in the CDR3. CDR3 protein: CASSMMLQYNEQFF. CDR3 nucleotide sequence: TGTGCCAGTAGTATGATGTTGCAGTACAATGAGCAGTTCTTC.

The gene calls are TRBV19 and TRBJ1-2, with TRBD1 matching over 8 bases. The CDR3 spans 15 residues. Germline V gene lookup returns CDR1 LNHDA and CDR2 SQIVND (reference sequence). V was clipped by 6 bases and J by 2 bases; unmatched bases: 8. CDR3 nucleotide sequence: TGTGCCAGTAGCCATGGACAGGGAGGGAACTATGGCTACACCTTC. Translating it yields CASSHGQGGNYGYTF.

The CDR3 protein is CASSRVPNSPLHF. The CDR3 nucleotides are TGTGCCAGCAGCAGGGTTCCCAATTCACCCCTCCACTTT. The rearrangement links TRBV27 to TRBJ1-6; maybe TRBD1 (5 bases). This CDR3 has 13 residues. From germline, CDR1 is MNHEY and CDR2 SMNVEV (reference sequence). The V gene lost 6 bases and the J gene lost 7 bases, with 10 bases spanning the gap.

This CDR3 reads CASSLRGWVVNQPQHF. The CDR3 region has the DNA TGTGCCAGCAGTTTAAGAGGGTGGGTGGTCAATCAGCCCCAGCATTTT. The chain couples TRBV28 to TRBJ1-5; D not resolved. This CDR3 contains 16 residues. Germline lookup yields CDR1 MDHEN and CDR2 SYDVKM. Trimming stripped 2 bases from V and 3 bases from J, with 14 bases between. Combining the CDR3 with reference TRBV28 and TRBJ1-5 gives the whole variable domain DVKVTQSSRYLVKRTGEKVFLECVQDMDHENMFWYRQDPGLGLRLIYFSYDVKMKEKGDIPEGYSVSREKKERFSLILESASTNQTSMYLCASSLRGWVVNQPQHFGDGTRLSIL.

V gene TRBV2 combines with J gene TRBJ1-2; D ambiguous. Looked up from germline, CDR1 is SNHLY and CDR2 is FYNNEI. The ends were cut back, 6 bases at V and 3 bases at J, with 8 bases in the middle. The CDR3 runs 12 residues. The CDR3 sequence: CASRRGDYGYTF. CDR3 nucleotides: TGTGCCAGCAGGCGGGGAGACTATGGCTACACCTTC.

The V gene is TRBV6-4, the J gene TRBJ1-1, with D perhaps TRBD1 (5 bases). This CDR3 region has 13 residues. CDR1 is MRHNA, CDR2 SNTAGT, per germline. Trimming stripped 5 bases from V and 6 bases from J, with 13 bases between. CDR3 nucleotides: TGTGCCAGCAGTTCAGGGACTGAGGCTGAAGCTTTCTTT. This sequence encodes CASSSGTEAEAFF.